The 28 T cell receptor beta chains listed next were all sequenced from one sample in a study of cytomegalovirus exposure and HLA in healthy donors. PCR used 60 Vbeta primers and 13 Jbeta primers. This table comes from immunoSEQ multiplex PCR, and its TCRdb copy is limited to in-frame clones, with some not included. The table shows roughly 100,000 clones, with approximately 70% occurring only once. The sample taken for sequencing was PBMCs. These TCRs come from a boy younger than 18 in good health and CMV-seronegative.

V and J are TRBV11-3 and TRBJ2-1; 8 bases fit TRBD1. The V gene end was trimmed by 1 base and the J gene end by 3 bases; junction bases not matched to a gene: 2. The germline V gene encodes CDR1 SGHNT and CDR2 YENEEA. The CDR3 runs to 15 residues. The CDR3 DNA sequence: TGTGCCAGCAGCTTAGGGGGGACAGGCTACAATGAGCAGTTCTTC. Protein: CASSLGGTGYNEQFF. The full variable domain, completed using reference TRBV11-3 and TRBJ2-1, is EAGVVQSPRYKIIEKKQPVAFWCNPISGHNTLYWYLQNLGQGPELLIRYENEEAVDDSQLPKDRFSAERLKGVDSTLKIQPAELGDSAVYLCASSLGGTGYNEQFFGPGTRLTVL.

This rearrangement joins TRBV29-1 to TRBJ1-1; perhaps TRBD1 as D (5 bases). There are 13 residues in the CDR3. V lost 4 bases, J lost 4 bases, and 13 bases lay in between. Germline CDR1 and CDR2: SQVTM and ANQGSEA. The CDR3 loop reads CSVGPGFGTEAFF. For the CDR3, the DNA is TGCAGCGTTGGGCCAGGGTTCGGCACTGAAGCTTTCTTT.

The chain recombines TRBV27 with TRBJ2-2, with TRBD1 matching over 7 bases. Germline trimming cut 7 bases from V and 10 bases from J; bases unmatched to any gene: 15. Germline CDR1 reads MNHEY; CDR2 reads SMNVEV (reference sequence). The CDR3 covers 15 residues. The CDR3 bases are TGTGCCAGCACAAGACAGGGAACGATGGGCGAGGAGCTGTTTTTT. Translation gives CASTRQGTMGEELFF.

The chain is built from TRBV5-1 and TRBJ1-2; 7 nucleotides align to TRBD1. V shed 7 bases and J 4 bases; nucleotides not matched to a gene: 13. Germline V gene lookup returns CDR1 SGHRS and CDR2 YFSETQ. The CDR3 contains 15 residues. Here the CDR3 reads CASASTGVISYGYTF. In DNA, the CDR3 is TGCGCCAGCGCAAGCACAGGGGTAATATCCTATGGCTACACCTTC.

This chain links TRBV6-6 with TRBJ2-7; weak D call: TRBD2 (6 bases). The germline V and J ends were trimmed by 6 bases and 6 bases, with 21 bases remaining between them. Looked up from germline, CDR1 is MNHNY and CDR2 is SVGAGI (reference sequence). CDR3 length: 15 residues. This CDR3 reads CASRDRRGGKAEQYF. The CDR3 DNA sequence: TGTGCCAGCAGAGACCGACGGGGCGGGAAGGCCGAGCAGTACTTC.

A few counts support this clone. The chain couples TRBV11-1 to TRBJ1-1; D perhaps matches TRBD1 (6 bases). The V gene's germline CDR1 is SGHAT and CDR2 FQDESV (reference sequence). The CDR3 spans 14 residues. V lost 5 bases and J 5 bases, leaving 15 bases between the germline ends. CDR3 protein: CASSQQQGVTEAFF. As DNA, the CDR3 is TGTGCCAGCAGCCAACAACAGGGCGTAACTGAAGCTTTCTTT.

The chain couples TRBV30 to TRBJ2-6; a weak D match, TRBD1 (5 bases). Deletions cut 3 bases from V and 0 bases from J, with 9 bases between. Germline loops: CDR1 GTSNPN, CDR2 SVGIG (reference sequence). The CDR3 extends over 15 amino acids. The CDR3 here is CAWRRGSSGANVLTF. DNA of the CDR3: TGTGCCTGGAGAAGGGGATCCTCTGGGGCCAACGTCCTGACTTTC.

This chain connects TRBV5-6 to TRBJ2-4, with 11 bases fitting TRBD1. The germline V gene encodes CDR1 SGHDT and CDR2 YYEEEE. This CDR3 contains 16 residues. Trimming took 2 bases from V and 9 from J; bases not matched to a gene: 10. The CDR3, as DNA: TGTGCCAGCAGCTTTGAGTGGACAGGGGGCATAGGCATTCAGTACTTC. It is translated as CASSFEWTGGIGIQYF.

A few counts support this clone. This chain links TRBV4-3 with TRBJ2-3; 8 bases are a match to TRBD2. This CDR3 is 16 amino acids long. Unmatched junction bases numbered 4, after V lost 0 bases and J lost 2 bases. In germline, CDR1 is LGHNA, CDR2 YSLEER. The CDR3 DNA follows: TGCGCCAGCAGCCAAGATTACGGGGGGGCCACAGATACGCAGTATTTT. This translates into CASSQDYGGATDTQYF.

The chain has TRBV9 and TRBJ1-1, with D perhaps TRBD1 (6 bases). From germline, CDR1 is SGDLS and CDR2 YYNGEE. V was trimmed by 0 bases and J by 6 bases, leaving 6 bases between them. This CDR3 is 12 amino acids long. The chain's CDR3 is CASSVAGAEAFF. DNA of the CDR3: TGTGCCAGCAGCGTAGCAGGGGCTGAAGCTTTCTTT.

The rearrangement joins TRBV5-1 to TRBJ2-7; TRBD1 agrees at 9 bases. Looked up from germline, CDR1 is SGHRS and CDR2 is YFSETQ. V lost 7 bases, J lost 4 bases, and 9 bases stayed unmatched. CDR3 length equals 14 residues. The CDR3 DNA sequence: TGCGCCAGCCGGGGACAGGGCAGGGCTTACGAGCAGTACTTC. This sequence encodes CASRGQGRAYEQYF.

The V call is TRBV7-6, the J call TRBJ1-4; 8 bases are shared with TRBD1. The CDR3 covers 20 residues. With V trimmed by 0 bases and J by 0 bases, 12 bases remained unmatched. Germline CDR1 is SGHVS and CDR2 is FNYEAQ. CDR3 nucleotide sequence: TGTGCCAGCAGCTTAGCGGGGCCAGGGGCAGGGGGCTCAACTAATGAAAAACTGTTTTTT. Its protein product is CASSLAGPGAGGSTNEKLFF.

This clone has a handful of counts. This chain links TRBV5-1 with TRBJ1-4, with D tentatively TRBD1 (6 bases). The CDR3 has 14 residues. Looked up from germline, CDR1 is SGHRS and CDR2 is YFSETQ. V was cut by 4 bases and J by 7 bases, with 14 bases left in between. CDR3 bases: TGCGCCAGCAGCCCCCAGGGGAATGGTGAAAAACTGTTTTTT. Translated: CASSPQGNGEKLFF. The full variable domain, rest sourced from reference TRBV5-1 and TRBJ1-4, is KAGVTQTPRYLIKTRGQQVTLSCSPISGHRSVSWYQQTPGQGLQFLFEYFSETQRNKGNFPGRFSGRQFSNSRSEMNVSTLELGDSALYLCASSPQGNGEKLFFGSGTQLSVL.

The rearrangement links TRBV4-3 to TRBJ1-2; 8 nucleotides match TRBD1. CDR3 length: 16 amino acids. The germline gives CDR1 LGHNA, CDR2 YSLEER. The V segment lost 0 bases and the J segment 8 bases; nucleotides outside the gene matches: 11. CDR3: CASSQDPDRVMGGYTF. The CDR3 DNA sequence: TGCGCCAGCAGCCAAGATCCGGACAGGGTGATGGGGGGCTACACCTTC.

This clone was recorded a few times. J is TRBJ2-7 and V is TRBV9; 10 bases fit TRBD1. Trimming took 3 bases from V and 9 from J; bases not matched to a gene: 9. Germline V lookup: CDR1 SGDLS, CDR2 YYNGEE. This CDR3 spans 14 amino acids. The CDR3 reads CASSAPSGTGAQYF. Here the CDR3 DNA reads TGTGCCAGCAGCGCTCCCTCCGGGACAGGGGCGCAGTACTTC.

The chain combines TRBV7-8 with TRBJ2-1, with D possibly matching TRBD1 (5 bases). The CDR3 has 14 amino acids. Germline assignment: CDR1 SGHVS and CDR2 FQNEAQ. Trimming took 1 base from V and 14 from J, leaving 18 bases between them. CDR3 sequence reads: CASSLVMGQVNKFF. The CDR3 coding sequence is TGTGCCAGCAGCTTAGTAATGGGGCAGGTAAATAAGTTCTTC.

The chain uses TRBV2 and TRBJ2-1; TRBD1 matches 7 bases. The CDR3 extends over 14 amino acids. CDR1 and CDR2 (germline): SNHLY, FYNNEI. V was pared by 7 bases and J by 5 bases, with 8 bases of the junction left unmatched. DNA for the CDR3: TGTGCCAGCAACTCGGGACAGCTCCACAATGAGCAGTTCTTC. This encodes CASNSGQLHNEQFF. Full variable domain (missing parts from reference TRBV2 and TRBJ2-1): EPEVTQTPSHQVTQMGQEVILRCVPISNHLYFYWYRQILGQKVEFLVSFYNNEISEKSEIFDDQFSVERPDGSNFTLKIRSTKLEDSAMYFCASNSGQLHNEQFFGPGTRLTVL.

The J gene is TRBJ2-5, the V gene TRBV9, with a weak D call TRBD2 (6 bases). Between the trimmed V and J ends, which lost 10 bases and 5 bases, there was a span of 15 bases. Germline V gene sequence: CDR1 SGDLS, CDR2 YYNGEE. There are 12 residues in the CDR3. CDR3 sequence (DNA): TGTGCCGGAGGAGGGAGAAGGGAGACCCAGTACTTC. Protein sequence: CAGGGRRETQYF. The full variable domain, with the rest looked up from reference TRBV9 and TRBJ2-5, is DSGVTQTPKHLITATGQRVTLRCSPRSGDLSVYWYQQSLDQGLQFLIQYYNGEERAKGNILERFSAQQFPDLHSELNLSSLELGDSALYFCAGGGRRETQYFGPGTRLLVL.

The chain uses TRBV28 and TRBJ2-1, with TRBD1 identical over 9 bases. The CDR3 sequence is 16 residues long. Germline assignment: CDR1 MDHEN and CDR2 SYDVKM. After removal of 5 bases from V and 2 bases from J, the junction contained 7 bases not matched to a gene. The CDR3, as DNA: TGTGCCAGCAGTACCATGACAGGGGGAACCTACAATGAGCAGTTCTTC. It specifies CASSTMTGGTYNEQFF.

This clone has only one observation. V is TRBV4-1 and J is TRBJ1-5, with 7 bases lining up with TRBD1. Germline CDR1 is MGHRA and CDR2 is YSYEKL. The V segment lost 5 bases and the J segment 2 bases; nucleotides outside the gene matches: 9. This CDR3 region has 16 residues. The CDR3 is CASSKWTGGGNQPQHF. The CDR3 DNA follows: TGCGCCAGCAGCAAATGGACAGGTGGGGGCAATCAGCCCCAGCATTTT.

V usage is TRBV30 and J usage is TRBJ1-5; D gene uncertain. V was trimmed by 1 base and J by 1 base, leaving 5 bases between them. This CDR3 spans 13 amino acids. Germline lookup yields CDR1 GTSNPN and CDR2 SVGIG (reference sequence). CDR3 residues: CAWSAGSNQPQHF. The CDR3 DNA is TGTGCCTGGAGTGCGGGGAGCAATCAGCCCCAGCATTTT.

This clone was counted once. This rearrangement joins TRBV28 to TRBJ2-3; 14 positions match TRBD2. The CDR3 contains 15 residues. Looked up from germline, CDR1 is MDHEN and CDR2 is SYDVKM. Trimming took 3 bases from V and 4 from J; bases not matched to a gene: 0. The CDR3, as DNA: TGTGCCAGCAGTTTGACTAGCGGGGGGGCAGATACGCAGTATTTT. It is translated as CASSLTSGGADTQYF. The full variable domain, its missing parts supplied by reference TRBV28 and TRBJ2-3, is DVKVTQSSRYLVKRTGEKVFLECVQDMDHENMFWYRQDPGLGLRLIYFSYDVKMKEKGDIPEGYSVSREKKERFSLILESASTNQTSMYLCASSLTSGGADTQYFGPGTRLTVL.

The table lists this clone with a few counts. The V and J genes are TRBV7-9 and TRBJ1-3, with D tentatively TRBD1 (5 bases). Per the germline V gene, CDR1 is SEHNR and CDR2 is FQNEAQ (reference sequence). The CDR3 loop spans 14 amino acids. With 4 bases removed from V and 2 bases from J, the gap between germline ends came to 9 bases. Here the CDR3 reads CASSYAGAGNTIYF. In nucleotides, the CDR3 is TGTGCCAGCAGCTACGCGGGGGCTGGAAACACCATATATTTT.

The V gene is TRBV29-1, the J gene TRBJ2-5; maybe TRBD2 (5 bases). Germline CDR1 reads SQVTM; CDR2 reads ANQGSEA. The V gene lost 7 bases and the J gene lost 5 bases, with 14 bases spanning the gap. The CDR3 runs 12 residues. Written as DNA, the CDR3 is TGCAGCGCCCTGGAGGTAGGGGAGACCCAGTACTTC. Protein product: CSALEVGETQYF.

To note about this clone: A read error may account for a junction end that differs from germline. The chain uses TRBV6-9 and TRBJ2-7; 12 bases line up with TRBD2. Germline V gene data show CDR1 as MNHGY and CDR2 as SVAAGI. The CDR3 has 16 residues. The CDR3 coding sequence is TGTGCCAGCAACTCAGGTGGACTAGCGGGATCCTGCGAGCAGTACTTC. Residues: CASNSGGLAGSCEQYF.

The chain links TRBV6-5 to TRBJ1-3; no definite D call. The ends were cut back, 5 bases at V and 6 bases at J, with 14 bases in the middle. This CDR3 comprises 14 residues. Germline V gene lookup returns CDR1 MNHEY and CDR2 SVGAGI. DNA for the CDR3: TGTGCCAGCAGTCCCCCCGGAGCCTTAAACACCATATATTTT. It encodes CASSPPGALNTIYF.

The chain combines TRBV5-1 with TRBJ2-7, with D maybe TRBD2 (6 bases). V was pared by 4 bases and J by 2 bases, with 16 bases between. Germline V CDR1 and CDR2: SGHRS, YFSETQ. The CDR3 has 15 residues. CDR3 bases: TGCGCCAGCAGCCAGCAACCGGGGGTAACCTACGAGCAGTACTTC. This sequence encodes CASSQQPGVTYEQYF. Supplemented by reference TRBV5-1 and TRBJ2-7, the full variable domain reads KAGVTQTPRYLIKTRGQQVTLSCSPISGHRSVSWYQQTPGQGLQFLFEYFSETQRNKGNFPGRFSGRQFSNSRSEMNVSTLELGDSALYLCASSQQPGVTYEQYFGPGTRLTVT.

The CDR3 bases are TGCAGCGTTGAGGGGAGAATGAACACTGAAGCTTTCTTT. This gives the protein CSVEGRMNTEAFF. This chain joins TRBV29-1 and TRBJ1-1; D is ambiguous. The ends were cut back, 3 bases at V and 0 bases at J, with 8 bases in the middle. The CDR3 is 13 amino acids. Germline CDR1 reads SQVTM; CDR2 reads ANQGSEA.